This is a list of T cell receptor beta chains from one sample in a study of regulatory T cells in long-lasting Graves disease. TCRdb reprocessed the multiplex PCR reads with MiXCR, giving one entry per CDR3 protein. Here the sample spans around 320,000 distinct CDR3 sequences, over 15% being singletons. These data were likewise used in another study, on T cells in Graves' hyperthyroidism and ophthalmopathy.

Sequenced material: peripheral blood mononuclear cells (PBMCs), taken at new diagnosis, from a patient treated with antithyroid drugs. These receptor sequences come from a man aged 35 to 55 with Graves disease. Both conserved end residues are part of each CDR3. A D gene is named only where the DNA matches it firmly. Not every row has a clone size; where given, it reads once, few, many or a size class.

size: many
V: TRBV9
J: TRBJ2-3
D: .
DNA: TGTGCCAGCAGCGTCGGCGGGCTAGATACGCAGTATTTT
CDR3: CASSVGGLDTQYF

size: few
V: TRBV5-4
J: TRBJ2-7
D: TRBD1
DNA: TGTGCCAGCAGCTATCCGGGACAGGCCTCCTACGAGCAGTACTTC
CDR3: CASSYPGQASYEQYF

size: many
V: TRBV7-2
J: TRBJ2-3
D: .
DNA: TGTGCCAGCAGCTTACGCGCAGGGATGGGCACAGATACGCAGTATTTT
CDR3: CASSLRAGMGTDTQYF

size: many
V: TRBV28
J: TRBJ1-1
D: .
DNA: TGTGCCAGCAGCCCCCCTCTCCTGGTCTCGTTGAACACTGAAGCTTTCTTT
CDR3: CASSPPLLVSLNTEAFF

size: many
V: TRBV10-3
J: TRBJ1-2
D: .
DNA: TGTGCCTCGTCAGGGGTAGGAGGCTATGGCTACACCTTC
CDR3: CASSGVGGYGYTF

size: many
V: TRBV3-1
J: TRBJ1-1
D: TRBD1
DNA: TGTGCCAGCAGCCAATACCGGGACAGGGGAACTGAAGCTTTCTTT
CDR3: CASSQYRDRGTEAFF

size: .
V: TRBV6-2/TRBV6-3
J: TRBJ2-5
D: TRBD1
DNA: TGTGCCAGCAGTTACGGACCCGCAGGGGGCCAAGAGACCCAGTACTTC
CDR3: CASSYGPAGGQETQYF

size: many
V: TRBV2
J: TRBJ1-5
D: TRBD1
DNA: TGTGCCAGCAGAGCCGGGACAGCCCAACCAAATCAGCCCCAGCATTTT
CDR3: CASRAGTAQPNQPQHF

size: few
V: TRBV5-6
J: TRBJ2-1
D: .
DNA: TGTGCCAGCAAGGGACGGAAGAGCTCCTACAATGAGCAGTTCTTC
CDR3: CASKGRKSSYNEQFF

size: once
V: TRBV5-1
J: TRBJ2-2
D: .
DNA: TGCGCCAGCAGCCTCCCTTTTGGGGGGGCCTACGCGAACACCGGGGAGCTGTTTTTT
CDR3: CASSLPFGGAYANTGELFF

size: many
V: TRBV2
J: TRBJ1-2
D: .
DNA: TGTGCCAGCAGTGAATTAGCTGCCGGGGGGCTCGGCTACACCTTC
CDR3: CASSELAAGGLGYTF

size: .
V: TRBV6-5
J: TRBJ2-1
D: TRBD2
DNA: TGTGCCAGCAGTTCGGGACTAGCGGGGGGACCCGACAATGAGCAGTTCTTC
CDR3: CASSSGLAGGPDNEQFF

size: .
V: TRBV15
J: TRBJ2-5
D: TRBD2
DNA: TGTGCCACCAGCAGACTCCGGACTAGCGCCCGAGAGACCCAGTACTTC
CDR3: CATSRLRTSARETQYF

size: many
V: TRBV5-1
J: TRBJ2-7
D: .
DNA: TGCGCCAGCAGCCCCCCGGTGGGGGACCACGAGCAGTACTTC
CDR3: CASSPPVGDHEQYF

size: many
V: TRBV28
J: TRBJ1-4
D: .
DNA: TGTGCCAGCAGAAGACCTTTAGGGTCCGAAAAACTGTTTTTT
CDR3: CASRRPLGSEKLFF

size: many
V: TRBV30
J: TRBJ2-3
D: TRBD1
DNA: TGTGCCTGGAGTGGAGAGGACAGGGGGTTCACAGATACGCAGTATTTT
CDR3: CAWSGEDRGFTDTQYF